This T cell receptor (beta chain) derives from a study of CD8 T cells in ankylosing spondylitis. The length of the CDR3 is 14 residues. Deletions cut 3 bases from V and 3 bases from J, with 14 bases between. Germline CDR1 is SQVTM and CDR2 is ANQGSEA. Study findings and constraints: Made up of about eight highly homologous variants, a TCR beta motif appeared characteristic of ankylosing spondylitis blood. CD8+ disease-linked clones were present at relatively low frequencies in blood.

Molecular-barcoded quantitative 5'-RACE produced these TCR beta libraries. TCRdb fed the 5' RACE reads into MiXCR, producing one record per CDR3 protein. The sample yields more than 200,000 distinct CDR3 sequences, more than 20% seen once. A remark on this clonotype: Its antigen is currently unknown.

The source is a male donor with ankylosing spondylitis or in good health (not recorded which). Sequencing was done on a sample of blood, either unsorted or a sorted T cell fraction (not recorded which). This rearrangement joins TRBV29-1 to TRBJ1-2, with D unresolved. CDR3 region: CSVDMKGLDYGYTF. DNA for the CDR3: TGCAGCGTTGATATGAAGGGCTTGGACTATGGCTACACCTTC.